What follows are 19 T cell receptor beta chains derived from one specimen sequenced in a study of early T cells in non-severe SARS-CoV-2 infection. TCRdb used MiXCR to reprocess the 5' RACE reads, holding one entry per CDR3 protein. This sample yields under 70,000 distinct CDR3 sequences, of which about 13% are seen a single time; approximately 9.8% belongs to the top ten. The source material was whole blood. These receptors came from an adult who was a healthcare worker with PCR-confirmed SARS-CoV-2 infection or an uninfected control (not recorded which).

This clonotype was recorded many times. The chain carries TRBV18 and TRBJ2-7, with 7 bases that match TRBD1. Germline trimming cut 3 bases from V and 2 bases from J; bases unmatched to any gene: 4. This CDR3 has 14 residues. Per the germline V gene, CDR1 is KGHSH and CDR2 is LQKENI. The CDR3 DNA reads as TGTGCCAGCTCACCGGGACAGAGTACCTACGAGCAGTACTTC. Protein sequence: CASSPGQSTYEQYF.

This chain joins TRBV29-1 and TRBJ2-1; tentatively, D is TRBD1 (5 bases). Trimming pared 4 bases from V and 5 bases from J, leaving 12 bases between. Germline V gives CDR1 SQVTM, CDR2 ANQGSEA. This CDR3 has 13 residues. The CDR3 spells CSVGGRVDNEQFF. DNA of the CDR3: TGCAGCGTTGGAGGCAGGGTCGACAATGAGCAGTTCTTC.

This chain links TRBV9 with TRBJ1-5, with 8 bases that match TRBD1. The CDR3 is made up of 14 amino acids. Germline V gene sequence: CDR1 SGDLS, CDR2 YYNGEE. With V trimmed by 3 bases and J by 5 bases, 4 bases remained unmatched. The CDR3 bases are TGTGCCAGCAGCGCCGGGACAGGATATCAGCCCCAGCATTTT. Its translation is CASSAGTGYQPQHF. The full variable domain, its missing parts supplied by reference TRBV9 and TRBJ1-5, is DSGVTQTPKHLITATGQRVTLRCSPRSGDLSVYWYQQSLDQGLQFLIQYYNGEERAKGNILERFSAQQFPDLHSELNLSSLELGDSALYFCASSAGTGYQPQHFGDGTRLSIL.

This clonotype came up many times. The chain couples TRBV9 to TRBJ2-7; the D gene is possibly TRBD1 (5 bases). The CDR3 extends over 15 amino acids. Per germline, CDR1 SGDLS and CDR2 YYNGEE. V was pared by 4 bases and J by 6 bases, with 20 bases between. In DNA, the CDR3 is TGTGCCAGCAGCCCCTACCAGAACCCAGGGCGCGAGCAGTACTTC. Its translation: CASSPYQNPGREQYF. Drawing the rest from reference TRBV9 and TRBJ2-7, the complete variable domain is DSGVTQTPKHLITATGQRVTLRCSPRSGDLSVYWYQQSLDQGLQFLIQYYNGEERAKGNILERFSAQQFPDLHSELNLSSLELGDSALYFCASSPYQNPGREQYFGPGTRLTVT.

The J gene is TRBJ1-3, the V gene TRBV18, with D maybe TRBD1 (6 bases). Germline CDR1 and CDR2: KGHSH and LQKENI. Between the trimmed V and J ends, which lost 6 bases and 0 bases, there was a span of 15 bases. CDR3 size: 16 residues. CDR3 sequence (DNA): TGTGCCAGCTCCGATCCGGGACAAGTCTCTGGAAACACCATATATTTT. Translated: CASSDPGQVSGNTIYF.

This clonotype was recorded a few times. V gene TRBV9 combines with J gene TRBJ2-5; D might be TRBD1 (7 bases). CDR1 and CDR2 (germline): SGDLS, YYNGEE. The CDR3 has 14 amino acids. The V and J ends lost 6 bases and 1 base respectively, with 13 bases between them. DNA of the CDR3: TGTGCCAGCACCCCAGGGGGGATCCAAGAGACCCAGTACTTC. Its protein product is CASTPGGIQETQYF.

In DNA, the CDR3 is TGTGCCATCAGTGAGGACGCAGCCTACGAGCAGTACTTC. Its protein is CAISEDAAYEQYF. The V gene is TRBV10-3, the J gene TRBJ2-7; D gene unclear. V dropped 2 bases and J dropped 2 bases, with 7 bases sitting between them. The CDR3 loop spans 13 amino acids. Looked up from germline, CDR1 is ENHRY and CDR2 is SYGVKD.

The V and J genes are TRBV7-6 and TRBJ1-1; possibly TRBD1 for D (5 bases). The V end lost 2 bases, the J end lost 2 bases, and 9 bases lay between the germline ends. Germline-derived CDR1 and CDR2 are SGHVS and FNYEAQ. There are 14 residues in the CDR3. The CDR3 region has the DNA TGTGCCAGCAGCTTATGGGGGGATAACACTGAAGCTTTCTTT. Protein product: CASSLWGDNTEAFF. The full variable domain, completed using reference TRBV7-6 and TRBJ1-1, is GAGVSQSPRYKVTKRGQDVALRCDPISGHVSLYWYRQALGQGPEFLTYFNYEAQQDKSGLPNDRFSAERPEGSISTLTIQRTEQRDSAMYRCASSLWGDNTEAFFGQGTRLTVV.

This clonotype appeared once. The V and J genes are TRBV6-5 and TRBJ2-1; D gene ambiguous. V was clipped by 6 bases and J by 6 bases, with 12 bases between them. The CDR3 contains 13 residues. Germline V gene sequence: CDR1 MNHEY, CDR2 SVGAGI. CDR3 sequence reads: CASSNLGPNEQFF. CDR3 DNA sequence: TGTGCCAGCAGCAACCTAGGCCCCAATGAGCAGTTCTTC.

The chain carries TRBV27 and TRBJ2-7; D is uncertain. The V gene lost 1 base and the J gene lost 6 bases, with 13 bases spanning the gap. Per germline, CDR1 MNHEY and CDR2 SMNVEV (reference sequence). The CDR3 has 14 residues. DNA for the CDR3: TGTGCCAGCAGTTTATTAGCTGGCCCCGGCGAGCAGTACTTC. Protein sequence: CASSLLAGPGEQYF.

The table lists this clonotype with many counts. The chain carries TRBV6-6 and TRBJ2-3; TRBD2 is a possible D gene (6 bases). The germline CDR1 and CDR2 sequences are MNHNY and SVGAGI (reference sequence). This CDR3 is built from 16 residues. V lost 6 bases and J lost 3, with 19 bases in between. CDR3 sequence: CASRARSGVLTDTQYF. The CDR3 DNA reads as TGTGCCAGCAGGGCTCGTAGCGGTGTACTGACAGATACGCAGTATTTT.

The genes are TRBV18 and TRBJ2-7; 8 bases are shared with TRBD1. This CDR3 has 14 residues. Trimming cost V 6 bases and J 4 bases; bases outside gene matches: 8. CDR1 KGHSH and CDR2 LQKENI come from the germline V gene. CDR3 DNA sequence: TGTGCCAGCTCCGGACAGGGACGGACTTACGAGCAGTACTTC. It codes for CASSGQGRTYEQYF.

This clonotype occurred a few times. The rearrangement links TRBV3-1 to TRBJ2-7; D remains ambiguous. The V and J ends lost 3 bases and 0 bases respectively, with 6 bases between them. The CDR3 runs to 13 residues. CDR1 and CDR2 (germline): LGHDT, YNNKEL (reference sequence). CDR3 sequence reads: CASSQSSSYEQYF. The CDR3 bases are TGTGCCAGCAGCCAGAGTAGCTCCTACGAGCAGTACTTC.

This clonotype was recorded a few times. The chain is built from TRBV6-6 and TRBJ2-2, with D unresolved. V was pared by 5 bases and J by 1 base, with 8 bases between. The germline V gene encodes CDR1 MNHNY and CDR2 SVGAGI (reference sequence). The CDR3 loop spans 14 amino acids. CDR3 coding DNA: TGTGCCAGCAGTCCGTACAGGAACACCGGGGAGCTGTTTTTT. This encodes CASSPYRNTGELFF.

This clonotype was recorded a few times. The gene calls are TRBV5-6 and TRBJ2-5; a weak D match, TRBD2 (5 bases). The CDR3 has 13 residues. With 5 bases removed from V and 5 bases from J, the gap between germline ends came to 13 bases. The germline V gene has CDR1 SGHDT and CDR2 YYEEEE. The CDR3 bases are TGTGCCAGCAGTACCGGTTCGGGGGAGACCCAGTACTTC. It yields the protein CASSTGSGETQYF.

The V gene is TRBV4-3, the J gene TRBJ1-6; TRBD1 might be the D (6 bases). Germline CDR1 reads LGHNA; CDR2 reads YSLEER. V lost 0 bases and J lost 5, with 8 bases in between. The CDR3 has 15 residues. For the CDR3, the DNA is TGCGCCAGCAGCCAAGATCGGACAGATAATTCACCCCTCCACTTT. It translates to CASSQDRTDNSPLHF.

Many counts were recorded for this clonotype. The chain carries TRBV7-2 and TRBJ2-1, with TRBD2 matching 7 bases. Germline V lookup: CDR1 SGHTA, CDR2 FQGNSA. The CDR3 contains 15 residues. J gave up 7 bases and V 1 base, and 7 bases lay outside the gene matches. The CDR3 region has the DNA TGTGCCAGCAGCTTAGAGGGGACTACCCTAAATGAGCAGTTCTTC. It encodes CASSLEGTTLNEQFF. Using reference TRBV7-2 and TRBJ2-1 for the parts outside the CDR3, the full variable domain is GAGVSQSPSNKVTEKGKDVELRCDPISGHTALYWYRQSLGQGLEFLIYFQGNSAPDKSGLPSDRFSAERTGGSVSTLTIQRTQQEDSAVYLCASSLEGTTLNEQFFGPGTRLTVL.

The chain couples TRBV12-3 or TRBV12-4 to TRBJ2-7; TRBD1 matches 8 bases. The CDR3 totals 15 residues. V trimming: 5 bases; J trimming: 4 bases; junction bases outside the gene matches: 10. The CDR3 DNA follows: TGTGCCAGCAGTCCCGGACAGGGTTGGGGTTACGAGCAGTACTTC. Encoded protein: CASSPGQGWGYEQYF.

In this sample, this clonotype turned up a few times. CDR3 residues: CASRRYRDSPLHF. CDR3 DNA: TGTGCCAGCCGCCGCTACAGGGATTCACCCCTCCACTTT. The rearrangement links TRBV3-1 to TRBJ1-6; the D gene is possibly TRBD1 (6 bases). V dropped 8 bases and J dropped 8 bases, with 13 bases sitting between them. The CDR3 consists of 13 residues. CDR1 is LGHDT, CDR2 YNNKEL, per germline (reference sequence).